The 25 T cell receptor beta chains below come from one sample, sequenced in a study of T cells in Graves' hyperthyroidism and ophthalmopathy. Amplified regions were TCR beta CDR3 sequences from RNA transcripts. With the HTBI primer set, the TCR CDR3 went through a first round of RT-PCR. TCRdb itself ran the multiplex PCR reads through MiXCR, one entry per CDR3 protein. The sample lists a few hundred thousand distinct CDR3 sequences; 15% to 18% were seen once. The specimen sequenced was blood. The source of these receptors is a woman aged 18-29 years with Graves' hyperthyroidism that later progressed to Graves' ophthalmopathy.

At least ten counts were recorded for this clonotype. The chain uses TRBV20-1 and TRBJ2-1, with unresolved D. CDR1 is DFQATT and CDR2 is SNEGSKA in the germline V gene (reference sequence). V was cut by 1 base and J by 9 bases, with 10 bases left in between. The CDR3 is made up of 12 amino acids. The CDR3 is CSARGPLGEQFF. In DNA, the CDR3 is TGCAGTGCTAGAGGTCCCCTGGGTGAGCAGTTCTTC.

This clonotype was seen repeatedly, ten times or more. The chain has TRBV30 and TRBJ2-7; D gene unclear. The length of the CDR3 is 12 residues. CDR1 and CDR2 (germline): GTSNPN, SVGIG (reference sequence). Trimming took off 3 bases at V and 2 bases at J, with 8 bases between the two ends. As DNA, the CDR3 is TGTGCCTGGAGAGGGCATACCTACGAGCAGTACTTC. Translating gives CAWRGHTYEQYF.

This clonotype was observed many times. The CDR3 DNA reads TGTGCCAGCAGCTCTATTGGGGCTACTAGCGTGATCTTTGAGCAGTTCTTC. Its protein product is CASSSIGATSVIFEQFF. The rearrangement uses TRBV28 and TRBJ2-1; 7 bases map to TRBD2. Germline V gene lookup returns CDR1 MDHEN and CDR2 SYDVKM. The V gene end was trimmed by 6 bases and the J gene end by 9 bases; junction bases not matched to a gene: 20. The CDR3 is 17 amino acids. The full variable domain, in which reference TRBV28 and TRBJ2-1 provide the parts outside the CDR3, is DVKVTQSSRYLVKRTGEKVFLECVQDMDHENMFWYRQDPGLGLRLIYFSYDVKMKEKGDIPEGYSVSREKKERFSLILESASTNQTSMYLCASSSIGATSVIFEQFFGPGTRLTVL.

This rearrangement joins TRBV5-8 to TRBJ1-6; tentative D call: TRBD1 (5 bases). CDR1 and CDR2 (germline): SGHTS, YDEGEE. V lost 1 base and J 10 bases, leaving 12 bases between the germline ends. The CDR3 is 14 amino acids. This CDR3 is CASSLFQGGSPLHF. The DNA for the CDR3 is TGTGCCAGCAGCTTGTTTCAGGGAGGATCACCCCTCCACTTT.

The J gene is TRBJ2-5, the V gene TRBV5-6, with 13 bases that match TRBD2. The CDR3 has 20 amino acids. Germline CDR1 and CDR2: SGHDT and YYEEEE. V dropped 0 bases and J dropped 8; count of bases not matched to a gene: 19. For the CDR3, the DNA is TGTGCCAGCAGCTTGGGCGTATACGCGGGACTAGCGGGATGGGAGGATACCCAGTACTTC. Its translation: CASSLGVYAGLAGWEDTQYF.

At least ten counts were recorded for this clonotype. V usage is TRBV2 and J usage is TRBJ2-1; the D gene is possibly TRBD2 (6 bases). This CDR3 is built from 15 residues. Trimming removed 2 bases at V and 2 bases at J, with 10 bases between. Germline V CDR1 and CDR2: SNHLY, FYNNEI. CDR3 DNA: TGTGCCAGCAGTGAACCAGCGGGCGCCTACAATGAGCAGTTCTTC. Protein product: CASSEPAGAYNEQFF.

The CDR3 is CASSFWTSTDTQYF. CDR3 DNA sequence: TGTGCCAGCAGCTTTTGGACTAGCACAGATACGCAGTATTTT. The chain uses TRBV11-2 and TRBJ2-3, with a tentative D call TRBD2 (5 bases). The length of the CDR3 is 14 residues. Trimming cost V 3 bases and J 0 bases, with 7 bases left between them. Germline assignment: CDR1 SGHAT and CDR2 FQNNGV. Using reference TRBV11-2 and TRBJ2-3 for the parts outside the CDR3, the full variable domain is EAGVAQSPRYKIIEKRQSVAFWCNPISGHATLYWYQQILGQGPKLLIQFQNNGVVDDSQLPKDRFSAERLKGVDSTLKIQPAKLEDSAVYLCASSFWTSTDTQYFGPGTRLTVL.

The chain couples TRBV20-1 to TRBJ2-3; D gene ambiguous. There are 14 residues in the CDR3. The V gene's germline CDR1 is DFQATT and CDR2 SNEGSKA (reference sequence). The V gene lost 1 base and the J gene lost 8 bases, with 16 bases spanning the gap. CDR3 loop: CSARAPWRQLTQYF. CDR3 DNA: TGCAGTGCTAGAGCTCCTTGGCGGCAACTTACGCAGTATTTT.

This clonotype was detected many times. Compared with germline, one end of the junction differs, possibly owing to a read error. The CDR3 loop is CTSGPFEAQYF. DNA of the CDR3: TGTACCAGCGGACCTTTCGAGGCCCAGTACTTC. The chain recombines TRBV2 with TRBJ2-5, with D possibly being TRBD2 (5 bases). CDR3 size: 11 residues. CDR1 is SNHLY, CDR2 FYNNEI, per germline.

This clonotype came up many times. The chain is built from TRBV12-3 or TRBV12-4 and TRBJ1-2, with 7 bases lining up with TRBD1. Germline trimming cut 8 bases from V and 5 bases from J; bases unmatched to any gene: 8. The CDR3 covers 13 residues. The CDR3 DNA is TGTGCCAGCGACAGTGACAGGGTTTATGGCTACACCTTC. It codes for CASDSDRVYGYTF.

The chain uses TRBV20-1 and TRBJ1-2; 8 positions match TRBD1. The germline V gene encodes CDR1 DFQATT and CDR2 SNEGSKA (reference sequence). Unmatched junction bases numbered 16, after V lost 5 bases and J lost 5 bases. The CDR3 loop spans 16 amino acids. The CDR3, as DNA: TGCAGTGCTTCGAGACAGGGGTCCGGAGTGATATATGGCTACACCTTC. It translates to CSASRQGSGVIYGYTF.

This clonotype was counted a few times. The V call is TRBV6-2 or TRBV6-3, the J call TRBJ2-7; 7 nucleotides align to TRBD2. With V trimmed by 0 bases and J by 5 bases, 7 bases remained unmatched. CDR3 length: 15 residues. In germline, CDR1 is MNHEY, CDR2 SVGEGT. This chain's CDR3 is CASSYSEGGPDEQYF. CDR3 coding DNA: TGTGCCAGCAGTTACTCTGAGGGAGGGCCCGACGAGCAGTACTTC.

Concerning this clonotype: An end of the junction does not agree with germline; a read error may underlie this. The DNA of the CDR3 is TGTGCTAGCAGCTTAGGGGGGCCCGGCACCGGGGAGCTGCTTTTT. The encoded protein is CASSLGGPGTGELLF. This rearrangement joins TRBV7-7 to TRBJ2-2; D possibly uses TRBD1 or TRBD2 (6 bases each). CDR1 and CDR2 (germline): SSHAT, FNYEAQ (reference sequence). This CDR3 has 15 residues.

This chain joins TRBV12-3 or TRBV12-4 and TRBJ1-1; 8 nucleotides agree with TRBD1. The CDR3 has 14 residues. The trim removed 3 bases at V and 7 bases at J, leaving 7 bases unmatched. Written as DNA, the CDR3 is TGTGCCAGCAGTTTGGCCAGGGGGCTGTATGAAGCTTTCTTT. Protein: CASSLARGLYEAFF.

Only one count was recorded for this clonotype. V usage is TRBV7-2 and J usage is TRBJ2-2; 9 positions agree with TRBD1. Unmatched junction bases numbered 8, after V lost 0 bases and J lost 0 bases. The CDR3 sequence is 19 residues long. Germline-derived CDR1 and CDR2 are SGHTA and FQGNSA. This CDR3 is CASSLASGQGRTNTGELFF. The CDR3 nucleotides are TGTGCCAGCAGCTTAGCGAGCGGACAGGGGCGGACGAACACCGGGGAGCTGTTTTTT.

This clonotype was detected many times. V and J are TRBV5-1 and TRBJ2-1, with D tentatively TRBD1 (5 bases). Germline CDR1 SGHRS, CDR2 YFSETQ. V lost 0 bases and J 4 bases, leaving 11 bases between the germline ends. The CDR3 length is 15 residues. The CDR3: CASSLGQSFYNEQFF. The CDR3 nucleotides are TGCGCCAGCAGCTTGGGACAGAGCTTTTACAATGAGCAGTTCTTC. Variable domain in full (rest from reference TRBV5-1 and TRBJ2-1): KAGVTQTPRYLIKTRGQQVTLSCSPISGHRSVSWYQQTPGQGLQFLFEYFSETQRNKGNFPGRFSGRQFSNSRSEMNVSTLELGDSALYLCASSLGQSFYNEQFFGPGTRLTVL.

V and J are TRBV7-2 and TRBJ2-5; 8 positions agree with TRBD1. Germline V CDR1 and CDR2: SGHTA, FQGNSA. The CDR3 length is 16 residues. Losses at the gene ends were 6 bases for V and 5 bases for J; bases not matched to a gene: 14. This CDR3 reads CASRKTGVGVRETQYF. The CDR3 DNA follows: TGTGCCAGCAGAAAGACAGGGGTGGGGGTTCGGGAGACCCAGTACTTC.

This clonotype was counted ten times or more. The V call is TRBV3-1, the J call TRBJ2-7, with D possibly matching TRBD2 (5 bases). This CDR3 is 14 amino acids long. Trimming removed 3 bases at V and 7 bases at J, with 16 bases between. Germline V gene data show CDR1 as LGHDT and CDR2 as YNNKEL (reference sequence). CDR3 sequence: CASSHKPGSEEQYF. CDR3 sequence (DNA): TGTGCCAGCAGCCACAAACCGGGATCGGAGGAGCAGTACTTC.

This clonotype appeared once. The genes are TRBV7-9 and TRBJ2-7, with D unclear. This CDR3 has 15 amino acids. Germline lookup yields CDR1 SEHNR and CDR2 FQNEAQ (reference sequence). V was pared by 5 bases and J by 2 bases, with 16 bases between. Here the CDR3 reads CASSVDPVDPYEQYF. For the CDR3, the DNA is TGTGCCAGCAGCGTAGACCCCGTAGATCCCTACGAGCAGTACTTC.

This clonotype occurred many times. The V call is TRBV28, the J call TRBJ2-5, with 9 bases identical to TRBD1. The CDR3 is made up of 13 amino acids. V was pared by 4 bases and J by 10 bases, with 7 bases of the junction left unmatched. Per germline, CDR1 MDHEN and CDR2 SYDVKM. The CDR3 region has the DNA TGTGCCAGCAGTTCCCGGGACAGGGCGGACCAGTACTTC. This codes for CASSSRDRADQYF. The full variable domain, its missing parts supplied by reference TRBV28 and TRBJ2-5, is DVKVTQSSRYLVKRTGEKVFLECVQDMDHENMFWYRQDPGLGLRLIYFSYDVKMKEKGDIPEGYSVSREKKERFSLILESASTNQTSMYLCASSSRDRADQYFGPGTRLLVL.

The sample holds a few counts of this clonotype. The V gene is TRBV30, the J gene TRBJ2-7, with 7 bases that match TRBD1. The CDR3 is made up of 16 amino acids. The J segment lost 2 bases and the V segment lost 0 bases, leaving 10 bases of the junction unmatched. Germline assignment: CDR1 GTSNPN and CDR2 SVGIG (reference sequence). CDR3 region: CAWSVNRGLKPYEQYF. DNA for the CDR3: TGTGCCTGGAGTGTTAACAGGGGTCTGAAACCCTACGAGCAGTACTTC.

This clonotype has a count of ten or more. The chain recombines TRBV10-3 with TRBJ2-1, with TRBD2 identical over 13 bases. The CDR3 sequence is 18 residues long. J gave up 8 bases and V 11 bases, and 21 bases lay outside the gene matches. Germline CDR1 is ENHRY and CDR2 is SYGVKD. The CDR3 nucleotides are TGTGCCGCCGGGGGGGGGACTAGCGGGACTGTACCAAGGGATGAGCAGTTCTTC. Translation gives CAAGGGTSGTVPRDEQFF.

This clonotype was counted only a few times. The rearrangement uses TRBV9 and TRBJ2-7, with 8 positions matching TRBD2. The CDR3 has 15 amino acids. The germline CDR1 and CDR2 sequences are SGDLS and YYNGEE. The junction had 2 bases not matched to a gene; V was cut back by 0 bases and J by 0 bases. The CDR3 DNA sequence: TGTGCCAGCAGCGTAGGGGGGACTAGCTCCTACGAGCAGTACTTC. Translating gives CASSVGGTSSYEQYF.

This clonotype was seen at least ten times. V and J are TRBV27 and TRBJ2-5, with 12 bases lining up with TRBD2. This CDR3 is 18 amino acids long. Germline loops: CDR1 MNHEY, CDR2 SMNVEV (reference sequence). V was pared by 2 bases and J by 5 bases, with 12 bases of the junction left unmatched. The CDR3 loop is CASSLKLGTSGRTETQYF. The CDR3 nucleotides are TGTGCCAGCAGTTTAAAGTTGGGAACTAGCGGGAGGACGGAGACCCAGTACTTC.

The chain employs TRBV3-1 and TRBJ2-5; D might be TRBD2 (5 bases). This CDR3 spans 13 amino acids. V was pared by 0 bases and J by 9 bases, with 11 bases between. Germline V gene data show CDR1 as LGHDT and CDR2 as YNNKEL (reference sequence). CDR3 protein: CASSQDMLRAQYF. The CDR3 region has the DNA TGTGCCAGCAGCCAAGATATGTTGCGGGCCCAGTACTTC.